Listed below are T cell receptor beta chains from one sample, sequenced in a study of T cells in pancreatic ductal adenocarcinoma. Clones were sequenced by immunoSEQ multiplex PCR, and TCRdb holds only the in-frame ones, with some missing. Altogether about 98,000 clones are present, more than 90% being singletons, with the ten largest covering 3.1%. Sequencing was carried out using PBMCs. These receptors all come from a human donor with pancreatic ductal adenocarcinoma. CDR3s include the opening cysteine and the closing phenylalanine or tryptophan. D genes are given only for firm matches. Some rows have no size entry. The others give once, few or many, or a class for an expanded clone.

-	TRBV5-1	-	TRBJ2-5	CASSLVTAEETQYF	TGCGCCAGCAGCTTGGTAACAGCCGAAGAGACCCAGTACTTC
once	TRBV7-6	TRBD1	TRBJ2-1	CASSPEGRGRSSYNEQFF	TGTGCCAGCAGCCCCGAGGGCAGGGGGCGGAGCTCCTACAATGAGCAGTTCTTC
-	TRBV30	-	TRBJ1-3	CAWSIGQLNTIYF	TGTGCCTGGAGTATAGGACAATTAAACACCATATATTTT
-	TRBV2	TRBD1	TRBJ1-5	CASSKDRGGWQPQHF	TGTGCCAGCAGCAAAGACAGGGGAGGATGGCAGCCCCAGCATTTT
-	TRBV7-9	-	TRBJ2-4	CASSVTRENIQYF	TGTGCCAGCAGCGTCACTAGGGAAAACATTCAGTACTTC
-	TRBV21-1	-	TRBJ2-2	CASSKRPTGTGELFF	TGTGCCAGCAGCAAGCGGCCTACAGGTACCGGGGAGCTGTTTTTT
-	TRBV18	-	TRBJ1-2	CASSPGGSGGYTF	TGTGCCAGCTCACCCGGAGGGAGCGGTGGCTACACCTTC
-	TRBV19	-	TRBJ1-2	CASTSGTYGYTF	TGTGCCAGTACAAGCGGAACCTATGGCTACACCTTC
-	TRBV27	TRBD1	TRBJ1-5	CASRPTGGNQPQHF	TGTGCCAGCAGGCCCACAGGGGGCAATCAGCCCCAGCATTTT
-	TRBV19	-	TRBJ2-7	CASSIGLIRSSYEQYF	TGTGCCAGTAGTATAGGACTGATACGAAGCTCCTACGAGCAGTACTTC
-	TRBV2	-	TRBJ2-7	CASSAEYQQYF	TGTGCCAGCAGCGCGGAGTATCAGCAGTACTTC
-	TRBV30	TRBD1	TRBJ1-1	CAWSVDATGAMNTEAFF	TGTGCCTGGAGTGTGGACGCGACAGGGGCCATGAACACTGAAGCTTTCTTT
-	TRBV10-3	-	TRBJ2-7	CAIMETSSSYEQYF	TGTGCCATCATGGAGACTTCTAGCTCCTACGAGCAGTACTTC
-	TRBV2	TRBD2	TRBJ2-7	CASTLRTTSGSYEQYF	TGTGCCAGCACCTTGAGAACAACTAGCGGGAGTTACGAGCAGTACTTC
-	TRBV4-1	-	TRBJ2-3	CASSQDSYTDTQYF	TGCGCCAGCAGCCAGGACAGTTACACAGATACGCAGTATTTT
-	TRBV19	TRBD2	TRBJ2-1	CASNPLAGGPHEQFF	TGTGCCAGTAACCCCCTAGCGGGAGGGCCTCATGAGCAGTTCTTC
-	TRBV27	-	TRBJ2-3	CASTPLLNTDTQYF	TGTGCCAGCACCCCCCTTTTAAACACAGATACGCAGTATTTT
-	TRBV7-3	-	TRBJ1-2	CASSTYQGDGYTF	TGTGCCAGCAGCACATACCAGGGTGATGGCTACACCTTC
-	TRBV15	TRBD1	TRBJ2-5	CATSRDRGVAETQYF	TGTGCCACCAGCAGGGACAGGGGAGTCGCGGAGACCCAGTACTTC
once	TRBV2	TRBD2	TRBJ2-5	CASTGGRVETQYF	TGTGCCAGCACGGGCGGGAGAGTTGAGACCCAGTACTTC
-	TRBV28	TRBD1	TRBJ1-2	CASSLTGGIGYTF	TGTGCCAGCAGTCTTACAGGGGGAATTGGCTACACCTTC
-	TRBV2	TRBD2	TRBJ2-2	CASLGLAGGTGELFF	TGTGCCAGCCTGGGACTAGCGGGAGGGACCGGGGAGCTGTTTTTT
-	TRBV6-6	TRBD1	TRBJ2-1	CASSFQPRQGHNEQFF	TGTGCCAGCAGTTTCCAGCCTAGACAGGGACACAATGAGCAGTTCTTC
-	TRBV28	-	TRBJ2-5	CASSGHFQETQYF	TGTGCCAGCTCGGGACACTTCCAAGAGACCCAGTACTTC
-	TRBV7-8	TRBD1	TRBJ2-7	CASTWTGSYEQYF	TGTGCCAGCACCTGGACAGGGTCCTACGAGCAGTACTTC
once	TRBV5-6	-	TRBJ2-3	CASSSGTWGQDTQYF	TGTGCCAGCAGCTCAGGGACATGGGGGCAAGATACGCAGTATTTT
-	TRBV7-2	TRBD2	TRBJ2-5	CASSLDGGLAGGEETQYF	TGTGCCAGCAGCTTAGATGGTGGACTAGCGGGAGGTGAAGAGACCCAGTACTTC
-	TRBV9	-	TRBJ1-5	CASSVGSANQPQHF	TGTGCCAGCAGCGTAGGTTCAGCGAATCAGCCCCAGCATTTT
-	TRBV7-2	TRBD2	TRBJ2-7	CASSLDRGGEQYF	TGTGCCAGCAGCTTAGATCGGGGAGGGGAGCAGTACTTC
-	TRBV5-1	-	TRBJ2-3	CASSSGLTDTQYF	TGCGCCAGCAGCTCAGGACTAACAGATACGCAGTATTTT
-	TRBV5-6	-	TRBJ2-5	CASSLQGRKETQYF	TGTGCCAGCAGCTTACAGGGAAGAAAAGAGACCCAGTACTTC
-	TRBV5-4	TRBD1	TRBJ2-5	CASSPGQGEGQETQYF	TGTGCCAGCAGTCCCGGACAGGGAGAAGGCCAAGAGACCCAGTACTTC
-	TRBV19	-	TRBJ1-2	CASSIPLTGANTDGYTF	TGTGCCAGTAGCATCCCCTTGACAGGAGCCAATACGGATGGCTACACCTTC
-	TRBV25-1	-	TRBJ2-3	CASSSTADTQYF	TGTGCCAGCAGTTCAACAGCAGATACGCAGTATTTT
-	TRBV19	TRBD2	TRBJ2-5	CASSIGGTSGSRETQYF	TGTGCCAGTAGTATCGGGGGGACTAGCGGGAGCAGGGAGACCCAGTACTTC
-	TRBV7-2	TRBD2	TRBJ2-3	CASSPGLAADTQYF	TGTGCCAGCAGCCCTGGACTAGCGGCCGATACGCAGTATTTT
-	TRBV5-6	TRBD2	TRBJ2-3	CASSLQFSGRVSTDTQYF	TGTGCCAGCAGCTTGCAATTTAGCGGGAGGGTAAGCACAGATACGCAGTATTTT
-	TRBV25-1	-	TRBJ2-7	CASSEYHDKSYEQYF	TGTGCCAGCAGTGAATATCATGACAAGTCCTACGAGCAGTACTTC
-	TRBV14	TRBD2	TRBJ2-3	CASSQGTSGSDTQYF	TGTGCCAGCAGCCAAGGGACTAGCGGATCAGATACGCAGTATTTT
-	TRBV18	TRBD1	TRBJ2-1	CASSSGQGNEQFF	TGTGCCAGCTCATCGGGACAGGGCAATGAGCAGTTCTTC
-	TRBV28	-	TRBJ1-3	CASSLLYSGNTIYF	TGTGCCAGCAGTTTACTGTACTCTGGAAACACCATATATTTT
-	TRBV5-6	-	TRBJ1-4	CASSFKGVAVPNEKLFF	TGTGCCAGCAGCTTTAAGGGAGTGGCGGTGCCTAATGAAAAACTGTTTTTT
-	TRBV7-3	-	TRBJ2-5	CASSYSTRETQYF	TGTGCCAGCAGCTACTCTACGCGAGAGACCCAGTACTTC
few	TRBV18	-	TRBJ2-7	CASSDSLYEQYF	TGTGCCAGCTCAGACTCCCTCTACGAGCAGTACTTC
-	TRBV7-3	-	TRBJ2-2	CASSPFHPSTGELFF	TGTGCCAGCAGCCCCTTCCACCCGAGCACCGGGGAGCTGTTTTTT
-	TRBV7-3	-	TRBJ2-1	CASSLSANEQFF	TGTGCCAGCAGCCTTAGCGCTAATGAGCAGTTCTTC
-	TRBV18	-	TRBJ1-1	CASSPVVRRASGNTEAFF	TGTGCCAGCTCACCGGTAGTCCGCAGGGCTAGTGGGAACACTGAAGCTTTCTTT
-	TRBV15	-	TRBJ2-3	CATSRELGAFATDTQYF	TGTGCCACCAGCAGAGAATTGGGGGCGTTTGCGACAGATACGCAGTATTTT
few	TRBV5-6	TRBD1	TRBJ2-7	CASSLGRTGFGEQYF	TGTGCCAGCAGCTTGGGCCGGACAGGTTTCGGCGAGCAGTACTTC
many	TRBV7-6	TRBD1	TRBJ2-7	CASSLDAGTATYEQYF	TGTGCCAGCAGCTTAGATGCAGGGACAGCAACCTACGAGCAGTACTTC
-	TRBV7-9	TRBD1	TRBJ1-1	CASSLGTGGARNTEAFF	TGTGCCAGCAGCCTAGGGACAGGGGGCGCGAGGAACACTGAAGCTTTCTTT